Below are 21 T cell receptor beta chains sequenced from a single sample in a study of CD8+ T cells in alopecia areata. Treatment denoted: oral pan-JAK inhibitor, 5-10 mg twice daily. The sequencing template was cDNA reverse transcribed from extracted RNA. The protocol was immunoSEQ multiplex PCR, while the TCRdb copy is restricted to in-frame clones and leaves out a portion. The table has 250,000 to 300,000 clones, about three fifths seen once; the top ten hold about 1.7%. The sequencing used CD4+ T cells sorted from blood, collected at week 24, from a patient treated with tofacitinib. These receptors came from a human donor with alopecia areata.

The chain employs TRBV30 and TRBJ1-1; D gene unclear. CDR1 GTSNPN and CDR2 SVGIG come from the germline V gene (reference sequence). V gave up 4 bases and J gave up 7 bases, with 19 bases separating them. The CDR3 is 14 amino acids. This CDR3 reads CAWNPGRDGDEAFF. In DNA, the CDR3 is TGTGCCTGGAACCCTGGGAGGGATGGGGATGAAGCTTTCTTT.

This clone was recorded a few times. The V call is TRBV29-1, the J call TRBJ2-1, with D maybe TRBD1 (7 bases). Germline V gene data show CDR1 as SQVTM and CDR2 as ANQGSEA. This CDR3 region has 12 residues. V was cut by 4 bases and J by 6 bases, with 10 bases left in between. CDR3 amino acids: CSVGGDSNEQFF. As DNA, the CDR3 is TGCAGCGTTGGCGGGGACAGCAATGAGCAGTTCTTC.

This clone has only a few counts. CDR3 DNA: TGCGCCAGCAGCTTGGGGCAGGGACACATTCAGTACTTC. Its translation: CASSLGQGHIQYF. The rearrangement uses TRBV5-1 and TRBJ2-4; D might be TRBD1 or TRBD2, each matching 5 bases. The CDR3 is 13 amino acids. Germline V gene lookup returns CDR1 SGHRS and CDR2 YFSETQ. The V end was cut by 0 bases, the J end by 8 bases, with 9 bases between.

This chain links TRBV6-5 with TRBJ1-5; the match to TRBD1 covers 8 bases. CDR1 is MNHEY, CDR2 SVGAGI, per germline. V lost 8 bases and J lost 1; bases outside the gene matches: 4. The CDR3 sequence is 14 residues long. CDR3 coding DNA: TGTGCCAGCGCGGACAGGGCGAGCAATCAGCCCCAGCATTTT. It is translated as CASADRASNQPQHF.

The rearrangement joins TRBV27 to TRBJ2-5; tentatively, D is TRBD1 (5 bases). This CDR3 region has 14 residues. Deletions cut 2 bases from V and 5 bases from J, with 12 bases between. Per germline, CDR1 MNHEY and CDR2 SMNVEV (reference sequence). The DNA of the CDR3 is TGTGCCAGCAGTTTAGGGCCCCCAGGGGAGACCCAGTACTTC. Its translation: CASSLGPPGETQYF.

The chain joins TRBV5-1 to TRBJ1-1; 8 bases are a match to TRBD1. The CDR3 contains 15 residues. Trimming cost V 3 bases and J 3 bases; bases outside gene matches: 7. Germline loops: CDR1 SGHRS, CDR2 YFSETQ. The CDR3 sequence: CASSSSGGAYTEAFF. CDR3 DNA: TGCGCCAGCAGCTCCTCAGGGGGCGCGTACACTGAAGCTTTCTTT.

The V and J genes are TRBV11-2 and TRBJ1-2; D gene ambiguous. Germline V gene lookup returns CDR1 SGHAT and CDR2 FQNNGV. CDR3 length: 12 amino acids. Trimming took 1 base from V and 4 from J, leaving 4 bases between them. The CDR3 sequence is CASSLGGYGYTF. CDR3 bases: TGTGCCAGCAGCTTAGGGGGCTATGGCTACACCTTC. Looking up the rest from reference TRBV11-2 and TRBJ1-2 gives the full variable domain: EAGVAQSPRYKIIEKRQSVAFWCNPISGHATLYWYQQILGQGPKLLIQFQNNGVVDDSQLPKDRFSAERLKGVDSTLKIQPAKLEDSAVYLCASSLGGYGYTFGSGTRLTVV.

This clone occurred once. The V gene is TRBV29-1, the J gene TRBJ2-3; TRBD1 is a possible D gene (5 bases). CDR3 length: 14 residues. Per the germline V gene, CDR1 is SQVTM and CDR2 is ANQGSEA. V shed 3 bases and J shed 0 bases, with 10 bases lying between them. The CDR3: CSVDQGKSTDTQYF. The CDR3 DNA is TGCAGCGTTGACCAGGGAAAGAGCACAGATACGCAGTATTTT.

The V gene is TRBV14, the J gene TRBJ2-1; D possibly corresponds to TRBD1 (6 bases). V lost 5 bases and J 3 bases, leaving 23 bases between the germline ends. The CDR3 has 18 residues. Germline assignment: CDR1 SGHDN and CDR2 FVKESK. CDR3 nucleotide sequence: TGTGCCAGCAGCAACACACGTATGAAGACAGGAGTCTACAATGAGCAGTTCTTC. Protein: CASSNTRMKTGVYNEQFF.

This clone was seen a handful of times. In DNA, the CDR3 is TGTGCCAGCAGCTTCCTCGGATGGGGGTCTGGATCAGATACGCAGTATTTT. It codes for CASSFLGWGSGSDTQYF. The genes are TRBV5-6 and TRBJ2-3, with D possibly called TRBD1 or TRBD2 (5 bases each). CDR1 and CDR2 (germline): SGHDT, YYEEEE. The CDR3 runs to 17 residues. V was clipped by 2 bases and J by 4 bases, with 20 bases between them.

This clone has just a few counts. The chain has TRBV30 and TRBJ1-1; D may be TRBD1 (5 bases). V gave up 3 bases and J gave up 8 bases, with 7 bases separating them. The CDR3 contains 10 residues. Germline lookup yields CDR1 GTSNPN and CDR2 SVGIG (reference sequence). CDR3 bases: TGTGCCTGGAGCCACAGGGAAGCTTTCTTT. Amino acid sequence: CAWSHREAFF.

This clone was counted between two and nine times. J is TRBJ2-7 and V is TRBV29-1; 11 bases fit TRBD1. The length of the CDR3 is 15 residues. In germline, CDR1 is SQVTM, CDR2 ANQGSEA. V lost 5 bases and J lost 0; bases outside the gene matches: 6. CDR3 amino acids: CSVLSGTGGSYEQYF. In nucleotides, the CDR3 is TGCAGCGTTCTTTCTGGGACAGGGGGCTCCTACGAGCAGTACTTC.

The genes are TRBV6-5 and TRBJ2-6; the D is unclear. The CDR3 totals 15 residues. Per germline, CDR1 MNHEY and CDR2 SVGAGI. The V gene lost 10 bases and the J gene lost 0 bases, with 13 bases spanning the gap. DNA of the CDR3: TGTGCCACCCCTCGACGGAGCTCTGGGGCCAACGTCCTGACTTTC. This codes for CATPRRSSGANVLTF.

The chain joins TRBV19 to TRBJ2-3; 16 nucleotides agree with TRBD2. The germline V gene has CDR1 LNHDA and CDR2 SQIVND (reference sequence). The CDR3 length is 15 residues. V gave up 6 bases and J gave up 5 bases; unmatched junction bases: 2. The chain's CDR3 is CASSGTSGGVDTQYF. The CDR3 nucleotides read TGTGCCAGTAGCGGGACTAGCGGGGGGGTAGATACGCAGTATTTT.

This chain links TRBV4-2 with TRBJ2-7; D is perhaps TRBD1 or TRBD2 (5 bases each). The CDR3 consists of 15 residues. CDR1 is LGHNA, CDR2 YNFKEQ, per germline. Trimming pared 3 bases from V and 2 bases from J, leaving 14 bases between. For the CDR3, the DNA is TGTGCCAGCAGCCAGTCCGGGGACCTGGCCTACGAGCAGTACTTC. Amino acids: CASSQSGDLAYEQYF.

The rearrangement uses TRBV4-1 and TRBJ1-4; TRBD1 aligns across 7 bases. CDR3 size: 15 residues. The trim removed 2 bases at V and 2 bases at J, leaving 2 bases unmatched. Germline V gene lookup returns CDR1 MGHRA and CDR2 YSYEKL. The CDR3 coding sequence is TGCGCCAGCAGCCAACTACAGGGGACTAATGAAAAACTGTTTTTT. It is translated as CASSQLQGTNEKLFF.

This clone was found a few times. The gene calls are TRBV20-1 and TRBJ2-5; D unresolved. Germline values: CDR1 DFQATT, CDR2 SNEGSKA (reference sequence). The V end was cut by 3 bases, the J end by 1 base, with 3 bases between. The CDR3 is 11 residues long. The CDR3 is CSARPQETQYF. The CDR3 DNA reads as TGCAGTGCTAGGCCCCAAGAGACCCAGTACTTC.

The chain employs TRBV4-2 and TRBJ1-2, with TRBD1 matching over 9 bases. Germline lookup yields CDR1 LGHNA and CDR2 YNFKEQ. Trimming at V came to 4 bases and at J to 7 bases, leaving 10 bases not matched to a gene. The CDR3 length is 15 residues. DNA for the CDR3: TGTGCCAGCAGCCGAATGAACAGGGGGCCTAGTGGCTACACCTTC. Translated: CASSRMNRGPSGYTF.

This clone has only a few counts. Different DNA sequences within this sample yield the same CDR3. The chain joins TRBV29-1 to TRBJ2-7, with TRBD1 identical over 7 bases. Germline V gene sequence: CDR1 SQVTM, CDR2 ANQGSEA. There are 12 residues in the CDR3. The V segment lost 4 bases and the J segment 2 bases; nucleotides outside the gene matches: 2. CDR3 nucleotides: TGCAGCGTTGGGGACAGAACCTACGAGCAGTACTTC. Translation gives CSVGDRTYEQYF.

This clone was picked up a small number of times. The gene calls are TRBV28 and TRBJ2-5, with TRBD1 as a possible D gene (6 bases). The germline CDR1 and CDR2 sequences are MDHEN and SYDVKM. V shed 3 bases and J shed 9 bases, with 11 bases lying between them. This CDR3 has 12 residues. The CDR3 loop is CASSFSAGAQYF. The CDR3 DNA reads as TGTGCCAGCAGTTTCTCCGCAGGGGCCCAGTACTTC.

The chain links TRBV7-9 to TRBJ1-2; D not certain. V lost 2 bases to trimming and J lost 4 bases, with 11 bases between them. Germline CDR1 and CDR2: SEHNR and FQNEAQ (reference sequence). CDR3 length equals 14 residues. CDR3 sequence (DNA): TGTGCCAGCAGCTTAATCATGGGGTCCTATGGCTACACCTTC. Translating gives CASSLIMGSYGYTF.